The next 19 T cell receptor beta chains were all read from a single sample in a study of beta chain features in type 1 diabetes. Expressed TCRB transcripts were sequenced because the isolated RNA had all been reverse transcribed beforehand. Sequenced by immunoSEQ multiplex PCR; TCRdb stores in-frame clones only, minus some. The table has 130,000 to 150,000 clones, roughly 7.2% seen once. Sequences were obtained from central memory CD4+ T cells from blood. The receptors derive from a young woman in good health.

This chain links TRBV11-2 with TRBJ2-1; weak D call: TRBD2 (7 bases). From germline, CDR1 is SGHAT and CDR2 FQNNGV. CDR3 length equals 14 residues. The germline V and J ends were trimmed by 4 bases and 8 bases, with 15 bases remaining between them. The CDR3: CASSSGGGRDEQFF. The CDR3 nucleotides are TGTGCCAGCAGCTCCGGAGGGGGGAGGGATGAGCAGTTCTTC.

This clone appeared a single time. V is TRBV4-2 and J is TRBJ1-3; D perhaps matches TRBD1 (5 bases). Germline V lookup: CDR1 LGHNA, CDR2 YNFKEQ. This CDR3 has 16 amino acids. The ends were cut back, 5 bases at V and 3 bases at J, with 17 bases in the middle. The CDR3 coding sequence is TGTGCCAGCAGCGCCCCTATTGGGGGAGGTGGAAACACCATATATTTT. Translation gives CASSAPIGGGGNTIYF.

The rearrangement joins TRBV7-8 to TRBJ2-3; a weak D match, TRBD2 (6 bases). V gave up 2 bases and J gave up 1 base, with 10 bases separating them. The germline CDR1 and CDR2 sequences are SGHVS and FQNEAQ. CDR3 length equals 15 residues. This CDR3 reads CASSLTGDGTDTQYF. The CDR3 nucleotides are TGTGCCAGCAGCTTAACGGGAGACGGCACAGATACGCAGTATTTT.

This clone was found a few times. This sequence joins TRBV9 and TRBJ2-7; the D is unclear. V lost 1 base and J lost 2, with 10 bases in between. The germline V gene encodes CDR1 SGDLS and CDR2 YYNGEE. This CDR3 has 14 residues. CDR3 in DNA: TGTGCCAGCAGCGTATCTCTTAATCCCTACGAGCAGTACTTC. Its protein product is CASSVSLNPYEQYF.

The table lists this clone with many counts. The chain carries TRBV11-2 and TRBJ2-1; 8 bases align to TRBD2. The CDR3 runs to 14 residues. The V and J ends lost 5 bases and 7 bases, in that order; junction bases with no gene match: 7. Germline V gene sequence: CDR1 SGHAT, CDR2 FQNNGV. CDR3 nucleotides: TGTGCCAGCAGCCATCGGGAGGGCCAGAATGAGCAGTTCTTC. Its protein product is CASSHREGQNEQFF.

The chain couples TRBV7-2 to TRBJ1-1, with 10 bases that match TRBD1. V gave up 5 bases and J gave up 5 bases; unmatched junction bases: 2. The CDR3 has 13 amino acids. Germline CDR1 reads SGHTA; CDR2 reads FQGNSA. In DNA, the CDR3 is TGTGCCAGCAGCGGGACAGGGGAGACTGAAGCTTTCTTT. It is translated as CASSGTGETEAFF.

This clone was counted between two and nine times. The chain is built from TRBV5-1 and TRBJ1-1, with a possible D match to TRBD1 (6 bases). V lost 5 bases and J 1 base, leaving 12 bases between the germline ends. Germline assignment: CDR1 SGHRS and CDR2 YFSETQ. The CDR3 loop spans 14 amino acids. CDR3 sequence: CASSPGHENTEAFF. The CDR3 bases are TGCGCCAGCAGTCCGGGACATGAGAACACTGAAGCTTTCTTT.

The chain couples TRBV7-9 to TRBJ1-2, with no clear D. V lost 2 bases, J lost 2 bases, and 12 bases lay in between. This CDR3 spans 15 amino acids. The germline gives CDR1 SEHNR, CDR2 FQNEAQ (reference sequence). The CDR3 loop is CASSLTRLTNYGYTF. The CDR3, as DNA: TGTGCCAGCAGCTTAACGAGACTGACGAACTATGGCTACACCTTC.

Many counts were recorded for this clone. The chain is built from TRBV10-3 and TRBJ1-2; 8 nucleotides match TRBD1. Losses at the gene ends were 6 bases for V and 4 bases for J; bases not matched to a gene: 4. The V gene's germline CDR1 is ENHRY and CDR2 SYGVKD. The CDR3 sequence is 13 residues long. CDR3 sequence (DNA): TGTGCCATCAGGGGTGACAGGGGCTATGGCTACACCTTC. Encoded protein: CAIRGDRGYGYTF.

This clone was observed at least ten times. The DNA for the CDR3 is TGTGCCTGGACCGCCGAGGGCGGCTTTAATGAAAAACTGTTTTTT. Translating it yields CAWTAEGGFNEKLFF. This rearrangement joins TRBV30 to TRBJ1-4; D uncertain. CDR1 is GTSNPN and CDR2 is SVGIG in the germline V gene (reference sequence). The CDR3 has 15 amino acids. V lost 4 bases and J lost 4, with 16 bases in between.

The chain carries TRBV7-3 and TRBJ2-7, with D possibly being TRBD1 (6 bases). Germline V gives CDR1 SGHTA, CDR2 FQGTGA. With 2 bases removed from V and 4 bases from J, the gap between germline ends came to 15 bases. The CDR3 runs to 15 residues. The CDR3 loop reads CASSLGQQGPYEQYF. The CDR3 DNA sequence: TGTGCCAGCAGCTTAGGGCAACAGGGACCGTACGAGCAGTACTTC.

This CDR3 is CASGRYGKENEQYF. The CDR3 DNA reads as TGTGCCAGCGGAAGGTACGGGAAAGAGAACGAGCAGTACTTC. The gene calls are TRBV7-8 and TRBJ2-7; tentatively, D is TRBD2 (5 bases). Trimming pared 8 bases from V and 5 bases from J, leaving 19 bases between. The germline V gene encodes CDR1 SGHVS and CDR2 FQNEAQ. This CDR3 has 14 residues.

This clone has a handful of counts. The chain links TRBV7-2 to TRBJ2-5; TRBD1 might be the D (6 bases). In germline, CDR1 is SGHTA, CDR2 FQGNSA. This CDR3 is built from 15 residues. V gave up 7 bases and J gave up 1 base, with 16 bases separating them. CDR3 in DNA: TGTGCCAGCACCCTCGGTCAGGGGACCCAAGAGACCCAGTACTTC. Encoded protein: CASTLGQGTQETQYF.

To note about this clone: Within the sample, other DNA sequences also encode this same CDR3. The chain is built from TRBV4-1 and TRBJ2-5, with 9 bases matching TRBD2. CDR1 is MGHRA, CDR2 YSYEKL, per germline. V shed 3 bases and J 0 bases; nucleotides not matched to a gene: 2. CDR3 length equals 15 residues. CDR3 amino acids: CASSQAGGNQETQYF. CDR3 in DNA: TGCGCCAGCAGCCAGGCGGGAGGGAACCAAGAGACCCAGTACTTC.

This chain joins TRBV28 and TRBJ2-7; 7 nucleotides match TRBD2. The CDR3 is 14 amino acids. V trimming: 7 bases; J trimming: 0 bases; junction bases outside the gene matches: 6. Germline loops: CDR1 MDHEN, CDR2 SYDVKM. The CDR3 here is CASTQAGTSYEQYF. CDR3 coding DNA: TGTGCCAGCACCCAAGCGGGGACCTCCTACGAGCAGTACTTC.

The rearrangement links TRBV28 to TRBJ1-1; D might be TRBD1 (5 bases). Between the trimmed V and J ends, which lost 7 bases and 9 bases, there was a span of 21 bases. Germline values: CDR1 MDHEN, CDR2 SYDVKM. The CDR3 is 14 amino acids. In DNA, the CDR3 is TGTGCCAGCAACGTTCAGGGCCTAGGGATGAAAGCTTTCTTT. As protein: CASNVQGLGMKAFF. The full variable domain, in which reference TRBV28 and TRBJ1-1 provide the parts outside the CDR3, is DVKVTQSSRYLVKRTGEKVFLECVQDMDHENMFWYRQDPGLGLRLIYFSYDVKMKEKGDIPEGYSVSREKKERFSLILESASTNQTSMYLCASNVQGLGMKAFFGQGTRLTVV.

V and J are TRBV21-1 and TRBJ2-3; TRBD1 is the table's D call and was not checked against the DNA. TRBV21-1 is labeled a pseudogene. CDR3 size: 17 residues. The CDR3 DNA is TGTGCCAGCAGCAAATCGGATTTAGGGGATCGCACAGATACGCAGTATTTT. Its protein product is CASSKSDLGDRTDTQYF.

The genes are TRBV19 and TRBJ1-2, with D possibly being TRBD1 (5 bases). Germline assignment: CDR1 LNHDA and CDR2 SQIVND (reference sequence). The V end was cut by 6 bases, the J end by 1 base, with 12 bases between. The CDR3 contains 14 residues. CDR3 loop: CASRIEQGNYGYTF. The CDR3 bases are TGTGCCAGTAGGATTGAGCAGGGTAACTATGGCTACACCTTC.

The V and J genes are TRBV4-1 and TRBJ1-1, with 7 bases fitting TRBD1. Germline lookup yields CDR1 MGHRA and CDR2 YSYEKL. The CDR3 consists of 14 residues. J was trimmed by 6 bases and V by 3 bases; bases with no gene match: 7. The chain's CDR3 is CASSHSDRNAEAFF. Here the CDR3 DNA reads TGCGCCAGCAGCCACTCGGACAGGAATGCTGAAGCTTTCTTT.